Shown below are 17 T cell receptor beta chains from a single sample sequenced in a study of CD8+CD57+ T cells in acquired aplastic anemia. CDR3 and TCR beta VDJ profiling relied on genomic DNA as the template. TCRdb recomputed calls from the reads with MiXCR, one row per CDR3 protein. The data hold about 100,000 distinct CDR3 sequences, with 50% to 65% observed a single time. The source material was sorted CD4+, CD8+, or CD8+CD57+ T cells (not recorded which) from PBMCs. These receptors were taken from a human donor in good health, serving as a control.

The chain couples TRBV4-1 to TRBJ2-1; 7 bases match TRBD2. Germline V lookup: CDR1 MGHRA, CDR2 YSYEKL. The CDR3 spans 16 residues. Trimming took 3 bases from V and 3 from J; bases not matched to a gene: 8. CDR3 nucleotides: TGCGCCAGCAGCCATGAGACGGGGGGACGCTACAATGAGCAGTTCTTC. The encoded protein is CASSHETGGRYNEQFF.

Ten or more counts support this clonotype. V and J are TRBV11-2 and TRBJ1-5, with a tentative D call TRBD1 (5 bases). Trimming removed 5 bases at V and 2 bases at J, with 16 bases between. The CDR3 extends over 16 amino acids. CDR1 and CDR2 (germline): SGHAT, FQNNGV. Here the CDR3 reads CASSGGGYGGNQPQHF. DNA of the CDR3: TGTGCCAGCAGCGGGGGGGGGTACGGTGGCAATCAGCCCCAGCATTTT.

This chain links TRBV5-4 with TRBJ1-3; TRBD1 matches at 9 bases. The germline gives CDR1 SGHNT, CDR2 YYREEE (reference sequence). V lost 3 bases to trimming and J lost 0 bases; unmatched junction nucleotides: 7. This CDR3 spans 17 amino acids. CDR3 sequence reads: CASSSRDRDDSGNTIYF. CDR3 DNA: TGTGCCAGCAGCTCCCGGGACAGGGATGACTCTGGAAACACCATATATTTT.

This rearrangement joins TRBV4-1 to TRBJ2-5; D is perhaps TRBD2 (5 bases). The CDR3 is 15 amino acids. V was cut by 0 bases and J by 5 bases, with 13 bases left in between. Germline V CDR1 and CDR2: MGHRA, YSYEKL. The CDR3 sequence: CASSQDAYGGETQYF. CDR3 DNA: TGCGCCAGCAGCCAAGATGCGTATGGCGGGGAGACCCAGTACTTC.

This clonotype is labeled as medium-sized. The V and J genes are TRBV25-1 and TRBJ2-6; D might be TRBD2 (5 bases). V was cut by 3 bases and J by 0 bases, with 12 bases left in between. Germline CDR1 MGHDK, CDR2 SYGVNS. The CDR3 length is 17 residues. The CDR3 loop reads CASSEAGGSSGANVLTF. As DNA, the CDR3 is TGTGCCAGCAGTGAGGCGGGCGGCAGCTCTGGGGCCAACGTCCTGACTTTC.

This chain uses TRBV6-2 or TRBV6-3 with TRBJ2-1; no clear D gene. The CDR3 extends over 13 amino acids. The germline gives CDR1 MNHEY, CDR2 SVGEGT. Trimming removed 0 bases from V and 6 bases from J, with 6 bases in between. The CDR3 loop is CASSYSEINEQFF. The CDR3 DNA sequence: TGTGCCAGCAGTTACTCAGAGATCAATGAGCAGTTCTTC.

This clonotype has ten or more counts. The chain couples TRBV9 to TRBJ2-7; tentatively, D is TRBD1 or TRBD2 (6 bases each). The germline V gene encodes CDR1 SGDLS and CDR2 YYNGEE. The CDR3 has 16 residues. The V end lost 0 bases, the J end lost 3 bases, and 16 bases lay between the germline ends. CDR3 sequence reads: CASSVGPGATDYEQYF. In DNA form, the CDR3 reads TGTGCCAGCAGCGTAGGCCCGGGGGCGACAGACTACGAGCAGTACTTC. The whole variable domain, remainder taken from reference TRBV9 and TRBJ2-7, is DSGVTQTPKHLITATGQRVTLRCSPRSGDLSVYWYQQSLDQGLQFLIQYYNGEERAKGNILERFSAQQFPDLHSELNLSSLELGDSALYFCASSVGPGATDYEQYFGPGTRLTVT.

The chain couples TRBV4-2 to TRBJ1-6; the D is unclear. Trimming stripped 2 bases from V and 9 bases from J, with 8 bases between. CDR3 length: 13 amino acids. Germline V lookup: CDR1 LGHNA, CDR2 YNFKEQ. The CDR3 is CASSQQNSSPLHF. DNA for the CDR3: TGTGCCAGCAGCCAACAAAACTCTTCACCCCTCCACTTT.

The chain combines TRBV10-3 with TRBJ1-2; no clear D. Germline V gene data show CDR1 as ENHRY and CDR2 as SYGVKD. Trimming removed 0 bases at V and 8 bases at J, with 13 bases between. This CDR3 comprises 14 residues. The CDR3 region has the DNA TGTGCCATCAGTGAGTCGGAGATTACTGGGGGCTACACCTTC. Translating gives CAISESEITGGYTF.

This clonotype was counted only a few times. The chain is built from TRBV25-1 and TRBJ2-1; D possibly corresponds to TRBD2 (7 bases). Per germline, CDR1 MGHDK and CDR2 SYGVNS. The ends were cut back, 4 bases at V and 5 bases at J, with 12 bases in the middle. This CDR3 region has 14 residues. The CDR3 DNA sequence: TGTGCCAGCAGTGGGGGGGGCCGGGACAATGAGCAGTTCTTC. The encoded protein is CASSGGGRDNEQFF.

As DNA, the CDR3 is TGTGCCAGTAGTACAGGACAGGGAGCCGGGGAGCTGTTTTTT. It specifies CASSTGQGAGELFF. The rearrangement joins TRBV19 to TRBJ2-2; 8 bases match TRBD1. J lost 6 bases, V lost 4 bases, and 4 bases had no gene match. CDR1 is LNHDA, CDR2 SQIVND, per germline (reference sequence). This CDR3 contains 14 residues.

The chain links TRBV19 to TRBJ1-1; 8 bases fit TRBD1. CDR3 length: 13 residues. V gave up 5 bases and J gave up 4 bases; unmatched junction bases: 3. Germline values: CDR1 LNHDA, CDR2 SQIVND (reference sequence). The CDR3, as DNA: TGTGCCAGTAGTCAGGGGGCGGGCACTGAAGCTTTCTTT. Amino acids: CASSQGAGTEAFF.

The gene calls are TRBV10-2 and TRBJ2-5; D remains ambiguous. This CDR3 region has 13 residues. Trimming shortened V by 3 bases and J by 5 bases, and 10 bases separated the two germline ends. The germline gives CDR1 WSHSY, CDR2 SAAADI. In DNA, the CDR3 is TGCGCCAGCAGTGATGTAGCCCCGGAGACCCAGTACTTC. Residues: CASSDVAPETQYF.

V and J are TRBV19 and TRBJ2-1, with D possibly TRBD2 on 5 matching bases. The germline V and J ends were trimmed by 4 bases and 9 bases, with 19 bases remaining between them. CDR3 length: 15 amino acids. Germline V gene data show CDR1 as LNHDA and CDR2 as SQIVND (reference sequence). CDR3 protein: CASSSQASFDGEQFF. The DNA of the CDR3 is TGTGCCAGTAGTAGTCAGGCTAGCTTCGACGGTGAGCAGTTCTTC.

This clonotype has ten or more counts. The chain employs TRBV25-1 and TRBJ2-7, with D possibly being TRBD1 (8 bases). V was pared by 4 bases and J by 6 bases, with 16 bases between. Germline V CDR1 and CDR2: MGHDK, SYGVNS. CDR3 length equals 14 residues. CDR3 protein: CASSGGGRGPEQYF. The CDR3 DNA reads TGTGCCAGCAGTGGGGGGGGCAGGGGGCCCGAGCAGTACTTC.

The chain is built from TRBV25-1 and TRBJ1-6, with D possibly TRBD1 on 5 matching bases. The CDR3 totals 16 residues. V lost 3 bases and J 7 bases, leaving 16 bases between the germline ends. Per germline, CDR1 MGHDK and CDR2 SYGVNS. The CDR3, as DNA: TGTGCCAGCAGTGAGGCAGGGCCAGGATCCAATTCACCCCTCCACTTT. Amino acids: CASSEAGPGSNSPLHF.

In regard to this clonotype: A much larger clone differs by one base, so this may be a read error. The rearrangement joins TRBV25-1 to TRBJ2-7, with TRBD2 as a possible D gene (7 bases). The V gene's germline CDR1 is MGHDK and CDR2 SYGVNS. The germline V and J ends were trimmed by 4 bases and 2 bases, with 12 bases remaining between them. This CDR3 is 14 amino acids long. The CDR3 DNA sequence: TGTGCCAGCAGTGGGGGGGGCAGCGCCTACGAGCAGTACTTC. Translation: CASSGGGSAYEQYF.